Sequencing of this T cell receptor (beta chain) was carried out in a study of tumour-infiltrating T cells in Burkitt lymphoma. Looking at the study overall: Survival, overall and progression-free, tracked with productive clonality.

This clone has just a few counts. V lost 4 bases, J lost 5 bases, and 15 bases lay in between. The CDR3 spans 14 residues. Germline V CDR1 and CDR2: SGHNT, YYREEE (reference sequence). TCRdb's copy holds only in-frame clones and misses some; the assay was immunoSEQ multiplex PCR. The repertoire holds a few thousand clones, with 24% as singletons. The V call is TRBV5-4, the J call TRBJ2-5; maybe TRBD1 (6 bases). The sample consisted of tumor tissue. The receptor comes from a human donor with diffuse large B-cell lymphoma. The CDR3 region is CASSGGGLRETQYF. For the CDR3, the DNA is TGTGCCAGCAGCGGGGGCGGGCTGAGGGAGACCCAGTACTTC.